The TCR beta chain under discussion was sequenced for a study of cytomegalovirus exposure and HLA in healthy donors. The CDR3 consists of 14 residues. V shed 1 base, J shed 5 bases, and the junction held 0 bases outside the gene matches. CDR1 LGHNA and CDR2 YSLEER come from the germline V gene. The study ran its PCR with 60 Vbeta and 13 Jbeta primers. Here immunoSEQ multiplex PCR was the method, and the copy in TCRdb shows in-frame clones only, minus some. With roughly 78,000 clones in the sample, the ten largest clones hold roughly 0.8%. V is TRBV4-3 and J is TRBJ1-4; 8 bases match TRBD1. The clonotype comes from a boy aged 10-17 years in good health and CMV-seronegative. Sequencing was performed on PBMCs. The CDR3 region is CASSQGQGNEKLFF. In nucleotides, the CDR3 is TGCGCCAGCAGCCAAGGACAGGGGAATGAAAAACTGTTTTTT.